This T cell receptor (beta chain) was captured by sequencing in a study of T cell responses to AZD1222 COVID-19 vaccine. This table comes from immunoSEQ multiplex PCR, and its TCRdb copy is limited to in-frame clones, with some not included. The sample carries roughly 150,000 clones, 92% recorded once. Trimming shortened V by 0 bases and J by 0 bases, and 4 bases separated the two germline ends. The germline gives CDR1 SGDLS, CDR2 YYNGEE. This CDR3 has 15 residues. The source is an adult who received the AZD1222 COVID-19 vaccine. Sequences were derived from peripheral blood, sampled 28 days after the second AZD1222 dose. The chain recombines TRBV9 with TRBJ2-6; unclear D gene. DNA of the CDR3: TGTGCCAGCAGCGTAGGGTTCTCTGGGGCCAACGTCCTGACTTTC. Translation gives CASSVGFSGANVLTF.